The 25 T cell receptor beta chains in this list originate from one sample, sequenced in a study of neurological immune-mediated disorders. Each CDR3 protein gets one entry after TCRdb re-called the 5' RACE reads with MiXCR. The sample comprises roughly 90,000 distinct CDR3 sequences, under 4.5% of which are singletons, and under 3.5% rests with the top ten. Sample: PBMCs. The receptors come from a woman in her forties or fifties with multiple sclerosis.

This clonotype was seen ten or more times. The chain has TRBV4-3 and TRBJ2-7, with 7 bases matching TRBD1. The CDR3 is 15 residues long. Per germline, CDR1 LGHNA and CDR2 YSLEER. The ends lost 0 bases at V and 2 bases at J; junction bases unmatched: 4. The chain's CDR3 is CASSQDLTGTYEQYF. In DNA form, the CDR3 reads TGCGCCAGCAGCCAAGATTTGACAGGGACCTACGAGCAGTACTTC.

This clonotype was seen many times. This rearrangement joins TRBV5-5 to TRBJ1-2; D is ambiguous. V was shortened by 7 bases and J by 3 bases, with 13 bases between the two germline ends. The germline V gene has CDR1 SGHKS and CDR2 YYEKEE (reference sequence). The CDR3 runs to 13 residues. The CDR3 DNA reads as TGTGCCAGCGATCAAGGGTTCGACTATGGCTACACCTTC. It is translated as CASDQGFDYGYTF.

As concerns this clonotype: This could be a read error, since a much larger clone is one nucleotide away. The gene calls are TRBV6-2 or TRBV6-3 and TRBJ1-6; D not certain. This CDR3 region has 14 residues. CDR1 is MNHEY, CDR2 SVGEGT, per germline. The CDR3: CASSYGSYNSHLHF. For the CDR3, the DNA is TGTGCCAGCAGTTACGGCTCCTATAATTCACACCTCCACTTT.

This clonotype was detected ten times or more. The rearrangement links TRBV5-1 to TRBJ2-7; no clear D gene. CDR3 length: 13 amino acids. The germline V gene has CDR1 SGHRS and CDR2 YFSETQ. V was trimmed by 7 bases and J by 1 base, leaving 12 bases between them. The CDR3 DNA follows: TGCGCCAGCGCGACGGACCGTTCCTACGAGCAGTACTTC. It encodes CASATDRSYEQYF.

This clonotype has ten or more counts. The chain employs TRBV6-1 and TRBJ2-7; 8 bases fit TRBD1. The CDR3 totals 14 residues. Germline assignment: CDR1 MNHNS and CDR2 SASEGT. V lost 8 bases to trimming and J lost 4 bases; unmatched junction nucleotides: 10. The CDR3 loop reads CASEAGTGSYEQYF. The CDR3, as DNA: TGTGCCAGCGAGGCTGGGACAGGTTCGTACGAGCAGTACTTC.

This clonotype showed up many times. This chain joins TRBV5-1 and TRBJ2-1; 8 positions agree with TRBD2. The trim removed 4 bases at V and 3 bases at J, leaving 9 bases unmatched. The CDR3 length is 16 residues. The germline V gene encodes CDR1 SGHRS and CDR2 YFSETQ. The CDR3 nucleotides are TGCGCCAGCAGCCGAACAGCTAGCGGGCTCTACAATGAGCAGTTCTTC. Protein: CASSRTASGLYNEQFF.

As for this clonotype: A much larger clone is a single base away; this may be a read error. This chain uses TRBV10-3 with TRBJ2-2, with D tentatively TRBD2 (5 bases). Trimming shortened V by 1 base and J by 8 bases, and 17 bases separated the two germline ends. CDR1 is ENHRY, CDR2 SYGVKD, per germline. This CDR3 region has 16 residues. The CDR3 region is CAISEFPSGPAGELFF. The CDR3 nucleotides are TGTGCCATCAGTGAGTTCCCCAGCGGCCCGGCGGGGGAGCTGTTTTTT.

This clonotype was observed a few times. This sequence joins TRBV2 and TRBJ2-1, with D perhaps assigned TRBD1 or TRBD2 (6 bases each). The germline V gene has CDR1 SNHLY and CDR2 FYNNEI. The CDR3 sequence is 16 residues long. The V end lost 6 bases, the J end lost 8 bases, and 23 bases lay between the germline ends. For the CDR3, the DNA is TGTGCCAGCAGCCCCTTTGGGGGCGCGGGGCTCGATGAGCAGTTCTTC. Translating gives CASSPFGGAGLDEQFF.

The table lists this clonotype with many counts. The V gene is TRBV14, the J gene TRBJ1-6; unclear D gene. Germline V gene lookup returns CDR1 SGHDN and CDR2 FVKESK. The CDR3 is 14 amino acids. V lost 5 bases to trimming and J lost 7 bases, with 12 bases between them. CDR3 in amino acids: CASSGRTGNSPLHF. CDR3 nucleotide sequence: TGTGCCAGCAGCGGACGGACGGGGAATTCACCCCTCCACTTT.

V is TRBV20-1 and J is TRBJ2-5; perhaps TRBD2 as D (5 bases). Germline V gene sequence: CDR1 DFQATT, CDR2 SNEGSKA (reference sequence). The CDR3 length is 12 residues. V was trimmed by 3 bases and J by 9 bases, leaving 14 bases between them. CDR3 nucleotides: TGCAGTGCTAGGATGGATTCCGGGGCCCAGTACTTC. Translated: CSARMDSGAQYF.

This clonotype was recorded many times. This rearrangement joins TRBV9 to TRBJ2-1; 7 bases are shared with TRBD1. The CDR3 is 18 amino acids. Germline V gene sequence: CDR1 SGDLS, CDR2 YYNGEE. The V segment lost 6 bases and the J segment 4 bases; nucleotides outside the gene matches: 19. CDR3 sequence: CASNPWTGLELKYNEQFF. DNA of the CDR3: TGTGCCAGCAACCCCTGGACAGGCCTCGAACTTAAATACAATGAGCAGTTCTTC. Complete variable domain (other parts from reference TRBV9 and TRBJ2-1): DSGVTQTPKHLITATGQRVTLRCSPRSGDLSVYWYQQSLDQGLQFLIQYYNGEERAKGNILERFSAQQFPDLHSELNLSSLELGDSALYFCASNPWTGLELKYNEQFFGPGTRLTVL.

The table lists this clonotype with many counts. This chain uses TRBV20-1 with TRBJ2-7; tentative D call: TRBD2 (6 bases). Germline-derived CDR1 and CDR2 are DFQATT and SNEGSKA (reference sequence). The CDR3 spans 14 residues. V was clipped by 6 bases and J by 1 base, with 16 bases between them. The CDR3 here is CSARNRDWSYEQYF. CDR3 coding DNA: TGCAGTGCCCGCAACCGGGACTGGTCCTACGAGCAGTACTTC.

This clonotype was seen ten or more times. The J gene is TRBJ1-2, the V gene TRBV5-6; possible D gene TRBD1, 5 bases. CDR1 is SGHDT and CDR2 is YYEEEE in the germline V gene. This CDR3 spans 16 amino acids. The V and J ends lost 4 bases and 7 bases respectively, with 23 bases between them. Here the CDR3 reads CASSPPPRQNRPGYTF. The CDR3 DNA sequence: TGTGCCAGCAGCCCACCCCCACGACAGAATCGGCCTGGCTACACCTTC. The whole variable domain, filled in from reference TRBV5-6 and TRBJ1-2, reads DAGVTQSPTHLIKTRGQQVTLRCSPKSGHDTVSWYQQALGQGPQFIFQYYEEEERQRGNFPDRFSGHQFPNYSSELNVNALLLGDSALYLCASSPPPRQNRPGYTFGSGTRLTVV.

This clonotype has a count of ten or more. The chain links TRBV2 to TRBJ1-6; the D is unclear. V lost 6 bases and J lost 7, with 10 bases in between. This CDR3 contains 13 residues. Germline V CDR1 and CDR2: SNHLY, FYNNEI. The CDR3 DNA follows: TGTGCCAGCAGACGGGCCCCGAATTCACCCCTCCACTTT. The encoded protein is CASRRAPNSPLHF.

This clonotype was recorded at least ten times. The CDR3 spells CSAKNGQDGVQYF. The DNA for the CDR3 is TGCAGTGCTAAAAATGGACAGGACGGGGTGCAGTACTTC. This rearrangement joins TRBV20-1 to TRBJ2-7; 7 nucleotides line up with TRBD1. V gave up 4 bases and J gave up 9 bases; unmatched junction bases: 12. CDR3 length: 13 residues. The germline V gene encodes CDR1 DFQATT and CDR2 SNEGSKA (reference sequence).

This clonotype was seen a handful of times. This sequence joins TRBV15 and TRBJ2-3, with D tentatively TRBD2 (6 bases). CDR1 is LNHNV and CDR2 is YYDKDF in the germline V gene (reference sequence). The germline V and J ends were trimmed by 7 bases and 4 bases, with 15 bases remaining between them. The CDR3 extends over 14 amino acids. The CDR3 loop reads CATIKGRGSDTQYF. CDR3 nucleotide sequence: TGTGCCACCATCAAAGGACGGGGGTCAGATACGCAGTATTTT.

This clonotype came up a few times. At one end, the junction sequence differs from germline, possibly due to a read error. This chain's CDR3 is CASSLWTGSGKTIYF. CDR3 nucleotide sequence: TGTGCCAGCAGCTTATGGACAGGCTCTGGAAAAACCATATATTTT. This rearrangement joins TRBV7-2 to TRBJ1-3; 7 bases match TRBD1. Per germline, CDR1 SGHTA and CDR2 FQGNSA. The length of the CDR3 is 15 residues. The full variable domain, in which reference TRBV7-2 and TRBJ1-3 provide the parts outside the CDR3, is GAGVSQSPSNKVTEKGKDVELRCDPISGHTALYWYRQSLGQGLEFLIYFQGNSAPDKSGLPSDRFSAERTGGSVSTLTIQRTQQEDSAVYLCASSLWTGSGKTIYFGEGSWLTVV.

This clonotype came up many times. This chain uses TRBV20-1 with TRBJ2-1, with TRBD2 identical over 12 bases. Germline values: CDR1 DFQATT, CDR2 SNEGSKA (reference sequence). Germline trimming cut 6 bases from V and 10 bases from J; bases unmatched to any gene: 10. This CDR3 is built from 14 residues. CDR3: CSAWTSGVSREQFF. Here the CDR3 DNA reads TGCAGTGCGTGGACTAGCGGGGTCTCGAGGGAGCAGTTCTTC.

The sample holds many counts of this clonotype. This rearrangement joins TRBV6-5 to TRBJ2-3; 14 nucleotides line up with TRBD2. V trimming: 2 bases; J trimming: 7 bases; junction bases outside the gene matches: 5. This CDR3 has 16 amino acids. In germline, CDR1 is MNHEY, CDR2 SVGAGI. The CDR3 loop is CASSYPTSGGAHTQYF. In DNA, the CDR3 is TGTGCCAGCAGTTACCCGACTAGCGGGGGGGCACATACGCAGTATTTT.

This clonotype was picked up many times. J is TRBJ2-7 and V is TRBV7-6; 8 positions match TRBD2. The germline V gene has CDR1 SGHVS and CDR2 FNYEAQ. The CDR3 is 15 amino acids. The trim removed 2 bases at V and 2 bases at J, leaving 5 bases unmatched. For the CDR3, the DNA is TGTGCCAGCAGCTTATCGGGGGGGGCCACCTACGAGCAGTACTTC. This codes for CASSLSGGATYEQYF.

This clonotype was detected many times. The rearrangement joins TRBV5-1 to TRBJ1-4; 10 bases line up with TRBD1. This CDR3 comprises 16 residues. The J segment lost 8 bases and the V segment lost 2 bases, leaving 9 bases of the junction unmatched. Germline V gene lookup returns CDR1 SGHRS and CDR2 YFSETQ. CDR3 bases: TGCGCCAGCAGCTTCCGACAGGGGGCGCTGGGGGAAAAACTGTTTTTT. Its protein is CASSFRQGALGEKLFF.

This clonotype has just a few counts. This rearrangement joins TRBV20-1 to TRBJ1-6; D might be TRBD1 (5 bases). Per germline, CDR1 DFQATT and CDR2 SNEGSKA (reference sequence). The CDR3 has 17 residues. V lost 0 bases and J 0 bases, leaving 12 bases between the germline ends. The CDR3 bases are TGCAGTGCTAGAGATATGGGGACTAGCTCCTATAATTCACCCCTCCACTTT. As protein: CSARDMGTSSYNSPLHF.

This clonotype was seen many times. The chain links TRBV21-1 to TRBJ2-1; the D call in the table, TRBD2, was not verified against the DNA. TRBV21-1 is tagged as a pseudogene. The CDR3 contains 21 residues. CDR3 in DNA: TGTGCCAGCAGCTATACCCAGGCCGCCGCTAGCGGGGTCAGCTCCTACAATGAGCAGTTCTTC. Translation gives CASSYTQAAASGVSSYNEQFF.

This clonotype was seen only a few times. The chain carries TRBV7-2 and TRBJ2-7; TRBD2 agrees at 8 bases. V gave up 5 bases and J gave up 4 bases; unmatched junction bases: 10. The CDR3 consists of 15 residues. The germline V gene encodes CDR1 SGHTA and CDR2 FQGNSA. The DNA for the CDR3 is TGTGCCAGCAGCCTCGGGGTAGCGGGGTTTTACGAGCAGTACTTC. Its protein is CASSLGVAGFYEQYF. Full variable domain (missing parts from reference TRBV7-2 and TRBJ2-7): GAGVSQSPSNKVTEKGKDVELRCDPISGHTALYWYRQSLGQGLEFLIYFQGNSAPDKSGLPSDRFSAERTGGSVSTLTIQRTQQEDSAVYLCASSLGVAGFYEQYFGPGTRLTVT.

Many counts were recorded for this clonotype. The chain joins TRBV7-2 to TRBJ2-2, with D uncertain. This CDR3 is built from 14 residues. Per the germline V gene, CDR1 is SGHTA and CDR2 is FQGNSA. Trimming pared 2 bases from V and 7 bases from J, leaving 11 bases between. The CDR3 region is CASSLKSQGGELFF. The CDR3 DNA is TGTGCCAGCAGCTTAAAATCTCAAGGCGGGGAGCTGTTTTTT.